This T cell receptor beta chain is from a study of T cells in localized non-small cell lung cancer. General study points: Adjacent lung had a median around 60 of the 100 largest tumor clones. Exceeding tumor, uninvolved adjacent lung had the highest T cell clonality. In the blood, greater T cell density corresponded to longer overall survival.

Profiling relied on immunoSEQ multiplex PCR, and the TCRdb table lists in-frame clones only, not all of them. The data contain about 36,000 clones, 87% of them singletons. Trimming cost V 5 bases and J 4 bases; bases outside gene matches: 2. Germline V gene sequence: CDR1 SGHTA, CDR2 FQGTGA. There are 13 residues in the CDR3. About this clone itself: No antigen is known for it.

This TCR was recovered from a woman aged 40-75 years with stage I lung adenocarcinoma. The rearrangement uses TRBV7-3 and TRBJ2-3; 8 nucleotides line up with TRBD2. This sample comprised peripheral blood, obtained before any cancer treatment. CDR3 bases: TGTGCCAGCAGCCCGGGGGGGTCAGATACGCAGTATTTT. It codes for CASSPGGSDTQYF.